The 5 T cell receptor beta chains reported below all come from one sample, sequenced in a study of T cell responses to AZD1222 COVID-19 vaccine. The protocol was immunoSEQ multiplex PCR, while the TCRdb copy is restricted to in-frame clones and leaves out a portion. This sample yields about 140,000 clones, of which roughly 90% are seen a single time; approximately 3.1% belongs to the top ten. Sequencing used peripheral blood, obtained on day 0 of AZD1222 vaccination. The origin of the receptors is an adult in good health.

Turning to this clone: At one end, the junction sequence differs from germline, possibly due to a read error. The V and J genes are TRBV28 and TRBJ1-1; D perhaps matches TRBD1 (5 bases). The CDR3 has 13 amino acids. Germline V lookup: CDR1 MDHEN, CDR2 SYDVKM. CDR3 protein: CASSLRGNSEAFF. The CDR3 bases are TGTGCCAGCAGTTTACGGGGGAACTCTGAAGCTTTCTTT.

The J gene is TRBJ1-3, the V gene TRBV7-3; D is undetermined. CDR1 is SGHTA and CDR2 is FQGTGA in the germline V gene. CDR3 length: 14 amino acids. V shed 2 bases and J shed 0 bases, with 5 bases lying between them. CDR3 bases: TGTGCCAGCAGCTTAGGAAACTCTGGAAACACCATATATTTT. This gives the protein CASSLGNSGNTIYF.

This chain connects TRBV28 to TRBJ2-7; 9 bases are shared with TRBD1. Per the germline V gene, CDR1 is MDHEN and CDR2 is SYDVKM. This CDR3 comprises 13 residues. V lost 6 bases and J lost 4; bases outside the gene matches: 4. CDR3: CASRDRGIYEQYF. DNA for the CDR3: TGTGCCAGCAGGGACAGGGGTATTTACGAGCAGTACTTC.

This clone was seen a few times. The chain employs TRBV28 and TRBJ1-5; D may be TRBD1 (5 bases). CDR1 is MDHEN and CDR2 is SYDVKM in the germline V gene. This CDR3 region has 13 residues. V lost 5 bases, J lost 6 bases, and 11 bases lay in between. The CDR3 is CASSPPGVQPQHF. In DNA, the CDR3 is TGTGCCAGCAGTCCCCCGGGGGTTCAGCCCCAGCATTTT.

The chain recombines TRBV7-2 with TRBJ1-1, with D perhaps matching TRBD1 (5 bases). Germline loops: CDR1 SGHTA, CDR2 FQGNSA. V dropped 3 bases and J dropped 0 bases, with 8 bases sitting between them. The CDR3 has 14 amino acids. The CDR3 nucleotides read TGTGCCAGCAGCTTCGGGGGAATGAACACTGAAGCTTTCTTT. It translates to CASSFGGMNTEAFF.